Reported below is one T cell receptor (beta chain). Its matching antigen is unknown. Germline V gives CDR1 SGHRS, CDR2 YFSETQ. With 6 bases clipped from V and 6 bases from J, the junction kept 6 bases outside the gene matches. The CDR3 loop spans 12 amino acids. The data were obtained in a study of cytomegalovirus exposure and HLA in healthy donors. Overall study context: The study's early data release held about 77 million unique TCRs from HLA-typed donors.

The PCR had 60 Vbeta and 13 Jbeta primers. This table comes from immunoSEQ multiplex PCR, and its TCRdb copy is limited to in-frame clones, with some not included. The repertoire includes 130,000 or so clones, around 74% of them detected once, and 6.5% to 8% sits in the top ten. Study-wide points: Accurate prediction of most subjects' HLA-A and HLA-B alleles from TCR beta sequences was reported. Most of the CMV-associated TCR beta chains (in a later analysis) appeared to be HLA-restricted.

What was sequenced was PBMCs. The sequence came from a man aged 40-55 years in good health and CMV-seropositive. The genes are TRBV5-1 and TRBJ2-7; TRBD1 matches 7 bases. CDR3: CASTSDRAEQYF. As DNA, the CDR3 is TGCGCCAGCACCTCCGACAGGGCCGAGCAGTACTTC.